This TCR beta chain was sequenced in a study of blood T cell repertoires in COVID-19. Looking at the study overall: T cells, B-cell-depleted T cells, or PBMCs supplied cDNA or gDNA.

Authors' analysis steps: Estimation of nucleated cell counts relied on the amplification of reference gene primers. Sequencing was performed with immunoSEQ multiplex PCR; in TCRdb, only in-frame clones are kept and a portion is missing. The D gene and trimming were derived from the DNA, and the V and J assignments and clone size from that table. The repertoire holds roughly 40,000 clones, with 60% to 85% as singletons. This TCR derives from a man in his 70s with active or convalescent COVID-19. Sequencing was performed on peripheral blood.

Written as DNA, the CDR3 is TGTGCCTGCAACACCGCAGCGGGAGGTACCTACGAGCAGTACTTC. Translating gives CACNTAAGGTYEQYF. V usage is TRBV6-5 and J usage is TRBJ2-7; 9 bases are a match to TRBD2. This CDR3 spans 15 amino acids. The V segment lost 11 bases and the J segment 2 bases; nucleotides outside the gene matches: 13. From germline, CDR1 is MNHEY and CDR2 SVGAGI.